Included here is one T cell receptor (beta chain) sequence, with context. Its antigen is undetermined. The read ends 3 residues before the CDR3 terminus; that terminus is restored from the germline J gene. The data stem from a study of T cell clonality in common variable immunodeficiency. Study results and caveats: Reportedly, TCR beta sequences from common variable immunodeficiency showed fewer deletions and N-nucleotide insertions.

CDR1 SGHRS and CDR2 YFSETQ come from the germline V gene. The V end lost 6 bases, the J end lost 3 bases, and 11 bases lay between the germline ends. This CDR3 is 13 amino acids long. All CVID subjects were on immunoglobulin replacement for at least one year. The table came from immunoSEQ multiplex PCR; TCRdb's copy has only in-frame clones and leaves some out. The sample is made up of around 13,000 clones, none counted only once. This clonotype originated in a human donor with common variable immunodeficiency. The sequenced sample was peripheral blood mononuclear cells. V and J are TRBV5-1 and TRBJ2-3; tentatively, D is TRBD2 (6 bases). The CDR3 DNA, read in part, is TGCGCCAGCAAACCCCGGGGGACAGATACG. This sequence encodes CASKPRGTDT. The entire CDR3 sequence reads CASKPRGTDTQYF.